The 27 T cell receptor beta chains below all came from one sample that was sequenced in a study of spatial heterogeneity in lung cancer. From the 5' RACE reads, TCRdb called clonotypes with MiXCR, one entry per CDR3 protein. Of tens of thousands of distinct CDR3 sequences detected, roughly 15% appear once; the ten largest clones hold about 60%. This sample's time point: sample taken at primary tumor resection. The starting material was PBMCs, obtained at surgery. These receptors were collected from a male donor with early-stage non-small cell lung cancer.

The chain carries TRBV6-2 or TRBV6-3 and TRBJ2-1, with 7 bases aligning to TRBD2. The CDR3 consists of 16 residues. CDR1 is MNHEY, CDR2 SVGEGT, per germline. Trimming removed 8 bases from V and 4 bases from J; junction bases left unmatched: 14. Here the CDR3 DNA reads TGTGCCAGCCTTATTGGGGGGGACTACGAGTACAATGAGCAGTTCTTC. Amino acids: CASLIGGDYEYNEQFF.

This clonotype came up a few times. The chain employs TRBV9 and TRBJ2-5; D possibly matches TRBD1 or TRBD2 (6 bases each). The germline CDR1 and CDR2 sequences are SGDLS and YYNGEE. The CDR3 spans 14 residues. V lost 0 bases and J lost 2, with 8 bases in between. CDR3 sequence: CASSVGGGQETQYF. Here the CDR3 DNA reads TGTGCCAGCAGCGTAGGAGGGGGGCAAGAGACCCAGTACTTC.

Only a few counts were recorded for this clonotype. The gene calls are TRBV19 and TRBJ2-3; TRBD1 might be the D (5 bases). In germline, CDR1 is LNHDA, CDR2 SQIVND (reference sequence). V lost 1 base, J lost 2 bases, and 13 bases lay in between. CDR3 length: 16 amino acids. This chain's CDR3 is CASSIAGRAFTDTQYF. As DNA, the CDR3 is TGTGCCAGTAGTATAGCGGGCAGGGCCTTCACAGATACGCAGTATTTT.

The CDR3: CASSTLAGQSGELFF. The CDR3 coding sequence is TGTGCCAGCAGCACCCTGGCGGGACAGTCAGGGGAGCTGTTTTTT. This chain connects TRBV11-1 to TRBJ2-2, with D perhaps matching TRBD1 (7 bases). Trimming pared 5 bases from V and 8 bases from J, leaving 18 bases between. CDR1 and CDR2 from the germline V gene are SGHAT and FQDESV (reference sequence). The CDR3 runs 15 residues.

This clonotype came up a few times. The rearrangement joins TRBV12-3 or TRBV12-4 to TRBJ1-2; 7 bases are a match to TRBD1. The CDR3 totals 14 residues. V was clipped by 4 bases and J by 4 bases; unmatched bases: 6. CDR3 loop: CASSSPGTVYGYTF. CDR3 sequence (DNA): TGTGCCAGCAGTTCCCCCGGGACAGTCTATGGCTACACCTTC.

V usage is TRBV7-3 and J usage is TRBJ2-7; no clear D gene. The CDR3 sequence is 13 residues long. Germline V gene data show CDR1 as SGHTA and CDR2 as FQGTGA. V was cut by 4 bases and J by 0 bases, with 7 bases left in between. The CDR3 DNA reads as TGTGCCAGCAGCTGGGCCAGCTCCTACGAGCAGTACTTC. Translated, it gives CASSWASSYEQYF.

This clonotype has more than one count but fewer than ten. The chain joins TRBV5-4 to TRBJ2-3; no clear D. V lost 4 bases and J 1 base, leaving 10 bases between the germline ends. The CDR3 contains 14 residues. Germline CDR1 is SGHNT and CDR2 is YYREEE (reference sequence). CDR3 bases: TGTGCCAGCAGCCCCCTCGACGGCACAGATACGCAGTATTTT. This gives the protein CASSPLDGTDTQYF.

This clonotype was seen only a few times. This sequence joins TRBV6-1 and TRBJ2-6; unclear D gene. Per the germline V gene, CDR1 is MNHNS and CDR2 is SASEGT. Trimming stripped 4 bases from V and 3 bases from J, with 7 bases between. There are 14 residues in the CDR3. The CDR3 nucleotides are TGTGCCAGCAGTGCCCACAGTGGGGCCAACGTCCTGACTTTC. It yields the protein CASSAHSGANVLTF.

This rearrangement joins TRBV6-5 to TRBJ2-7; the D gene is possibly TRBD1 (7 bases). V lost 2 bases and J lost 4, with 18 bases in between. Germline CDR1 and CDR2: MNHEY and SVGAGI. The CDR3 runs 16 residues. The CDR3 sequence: CASSYPRGGGRYEQYF. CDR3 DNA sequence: TGTGCCAGCAGTTACCCCCGCGGAGGGGGCCGTTACGAGCAGTACTTC.

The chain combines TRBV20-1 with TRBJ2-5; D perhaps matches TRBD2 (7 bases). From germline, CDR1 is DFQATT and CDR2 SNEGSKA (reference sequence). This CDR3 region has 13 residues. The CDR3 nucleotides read TGCAGCCGAGCCCGGGGGGCGAGGGAGACCCAGTACTTC. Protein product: CSRARGARETQYF.

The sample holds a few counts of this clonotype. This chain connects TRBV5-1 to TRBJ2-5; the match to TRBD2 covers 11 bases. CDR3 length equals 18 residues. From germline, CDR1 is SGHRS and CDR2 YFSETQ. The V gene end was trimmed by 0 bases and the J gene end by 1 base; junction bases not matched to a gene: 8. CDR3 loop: CASSLGSLAGVLQETQYF. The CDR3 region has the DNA TGCGCCAGCAGCTTGGGATCACTAGCGGGGGTCCTCCAAGAGACCCAGTACTTC. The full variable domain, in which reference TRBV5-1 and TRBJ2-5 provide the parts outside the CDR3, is KAGVTQTPRYLIKTRGQQVTLSCSPISGHRSVSWYQQTPGQGLQFLFEYFSETQRNKGNFPGRFSGRQFSNSRSEMNVSTLELGDSALYLCASSLGSLAGVLQETQYFGPGTRLLVL.

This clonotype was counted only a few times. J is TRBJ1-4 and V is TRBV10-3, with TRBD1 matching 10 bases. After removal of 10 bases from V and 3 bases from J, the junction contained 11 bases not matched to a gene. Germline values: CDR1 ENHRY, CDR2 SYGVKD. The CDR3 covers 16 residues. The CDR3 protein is CASSSRDRGSNEKLFF. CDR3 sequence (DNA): TGTGCCAGCTCGTCCCGGGACAGGGGTTCTAATGAAAAACTGTTTTTT.

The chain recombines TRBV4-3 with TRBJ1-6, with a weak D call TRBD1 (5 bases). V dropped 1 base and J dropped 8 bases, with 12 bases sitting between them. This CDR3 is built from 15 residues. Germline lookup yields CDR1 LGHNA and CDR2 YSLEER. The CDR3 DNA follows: TGCGCCAGCAGCCAAGCGCAGGGCACGGATTCACCCCTCCACTTT. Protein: CASSQAQGTDSPLHF.

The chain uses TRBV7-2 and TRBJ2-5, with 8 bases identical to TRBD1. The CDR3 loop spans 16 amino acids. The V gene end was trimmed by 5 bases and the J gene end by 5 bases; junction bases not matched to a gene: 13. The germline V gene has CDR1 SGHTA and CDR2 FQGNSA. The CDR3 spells CASSGTGGYLRETQYF. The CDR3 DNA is TGTGCCAGCAGCGGGACAGGAGGATATCTCCGGGAGACCCAGTACTTC.

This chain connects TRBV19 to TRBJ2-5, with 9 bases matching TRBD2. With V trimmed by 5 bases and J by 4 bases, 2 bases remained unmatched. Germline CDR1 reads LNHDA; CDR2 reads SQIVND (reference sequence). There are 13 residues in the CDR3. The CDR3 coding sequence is TGTGCCAGTAGTGGGACTAGCAGAGAGACCCAGTACTTC. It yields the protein CASSGTSRETQYF.

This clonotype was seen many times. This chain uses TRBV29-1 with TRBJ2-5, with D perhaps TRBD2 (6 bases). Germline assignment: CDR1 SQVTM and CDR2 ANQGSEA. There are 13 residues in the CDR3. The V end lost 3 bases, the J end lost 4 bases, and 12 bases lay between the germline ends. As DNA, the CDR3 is TGCAGCGTTGACGGGACTCCCCTAGAGACCCAGTACTTC. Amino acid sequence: CSVDGTPLETQYF.

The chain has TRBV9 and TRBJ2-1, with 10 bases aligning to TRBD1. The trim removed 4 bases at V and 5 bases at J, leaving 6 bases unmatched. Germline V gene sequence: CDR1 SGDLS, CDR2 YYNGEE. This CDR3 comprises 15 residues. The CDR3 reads CASSSRTGGNNEQFF. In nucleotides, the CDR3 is TGTGCCAGCAGCTCTCGGACAGGGGGAAACAATGAGCAGTTCTTC.

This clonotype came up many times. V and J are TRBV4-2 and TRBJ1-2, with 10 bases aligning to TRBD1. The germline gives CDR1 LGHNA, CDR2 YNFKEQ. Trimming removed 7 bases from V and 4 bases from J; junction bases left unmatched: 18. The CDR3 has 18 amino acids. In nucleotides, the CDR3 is TGTGCCAGCACTTCCAAACTGGCTCGGGACAGGGGCCGCTATGGCTACACCTTC. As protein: CASTSKLARDRGRYGYTF.

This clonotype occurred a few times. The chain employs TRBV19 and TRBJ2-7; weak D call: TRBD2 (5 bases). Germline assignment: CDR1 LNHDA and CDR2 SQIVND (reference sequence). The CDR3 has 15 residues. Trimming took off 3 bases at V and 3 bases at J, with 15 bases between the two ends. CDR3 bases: TGTGCCAGTAGTATGCCCGCGGGCGGAAACTACGAGCAGTACTTC. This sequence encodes CASSMPAGGNYEQYF.

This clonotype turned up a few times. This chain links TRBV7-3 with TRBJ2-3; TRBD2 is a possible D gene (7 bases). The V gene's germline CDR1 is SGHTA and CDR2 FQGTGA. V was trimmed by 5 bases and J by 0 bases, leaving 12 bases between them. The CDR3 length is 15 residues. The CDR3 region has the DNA TGTGCCAGCAGCCTACAGGGACTAAGCACAGATACGCAGTATTTT. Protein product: CASSLQGLSTDTQYF.

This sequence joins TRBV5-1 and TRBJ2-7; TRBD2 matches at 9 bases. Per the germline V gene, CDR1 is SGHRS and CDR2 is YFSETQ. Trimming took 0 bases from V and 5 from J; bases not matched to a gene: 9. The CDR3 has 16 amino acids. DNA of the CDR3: TGCGCCAGCAGCTTGGTCCGGCTAGCGGGAACAGACGAGCAGTACTTC. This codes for CASSLVRLAGTDEQYF.

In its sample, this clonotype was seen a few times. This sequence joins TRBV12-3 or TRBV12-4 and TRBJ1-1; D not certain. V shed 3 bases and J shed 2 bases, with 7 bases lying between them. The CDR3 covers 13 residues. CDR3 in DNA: TGTGCCAGCAGTTTTATCGACAACACTGAAGCTTTCTTT. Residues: CASSFIDNTEAFF.

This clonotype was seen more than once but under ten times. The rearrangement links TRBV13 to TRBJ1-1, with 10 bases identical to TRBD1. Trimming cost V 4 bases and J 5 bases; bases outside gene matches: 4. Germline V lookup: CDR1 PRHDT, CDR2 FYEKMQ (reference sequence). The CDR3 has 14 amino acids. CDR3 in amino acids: CASSYGQGVTEAFF. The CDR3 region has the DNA TGTGCCAGCAGCTATGGACAGGGGGTGACTGAAGCTTTCTTT.

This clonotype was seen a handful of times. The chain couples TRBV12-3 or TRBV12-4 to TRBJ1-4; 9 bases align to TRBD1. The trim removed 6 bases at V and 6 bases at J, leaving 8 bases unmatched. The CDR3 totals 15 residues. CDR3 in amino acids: CASSRRGTGYEKLFF. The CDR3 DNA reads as TGTGCCAGCAGCCGTCGGGGGACAGGGTATGAAAAACTGTTTTTT.

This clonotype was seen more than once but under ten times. In DNA, the CDR3 is TGCGCCAGCAGCTTGGTTACAGGCCATAACTATGGCTACACCTTC. Protein product: CASSLVTGHNYGYTF. The genes are TRBV5-1 and TRBJ1-2, with D tentatively TRBD1 (5 bases). Germline V gene data show CDR1 as SGHRS and CDR2 as YFSETQ. The CDR3 spans 15 residues. V shed 0 bases and J shed 1 base, with 10 bases lying between them.

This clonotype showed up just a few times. The CDR3: CASSRRYETSSYEQYF. The CDR3, as DNA: TGCGCCAGCAGCCGCCGGTACGAGACTAGCAGTTACGAGCAGTACTTC. The chain recombines TRBV4-3 with TRBJ2-7; TRBD2 matches at 7 bases. The CDR3 spans 16 residues. The germline CDR1 and CDR2 sequences are LGHNA and YSLEER. V lost 4 bases to trimming and J lost 4 bases; unmatched junction nucleotides: 13.

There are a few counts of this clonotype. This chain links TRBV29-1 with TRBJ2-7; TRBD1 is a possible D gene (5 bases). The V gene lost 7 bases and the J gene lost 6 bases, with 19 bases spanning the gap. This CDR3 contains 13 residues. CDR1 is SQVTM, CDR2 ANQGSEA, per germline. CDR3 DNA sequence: TGCAGCGCTGTCGGCCAAACAGGTGCCGAGCAGTACTTC. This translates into CSAVGQTGAEQYF.